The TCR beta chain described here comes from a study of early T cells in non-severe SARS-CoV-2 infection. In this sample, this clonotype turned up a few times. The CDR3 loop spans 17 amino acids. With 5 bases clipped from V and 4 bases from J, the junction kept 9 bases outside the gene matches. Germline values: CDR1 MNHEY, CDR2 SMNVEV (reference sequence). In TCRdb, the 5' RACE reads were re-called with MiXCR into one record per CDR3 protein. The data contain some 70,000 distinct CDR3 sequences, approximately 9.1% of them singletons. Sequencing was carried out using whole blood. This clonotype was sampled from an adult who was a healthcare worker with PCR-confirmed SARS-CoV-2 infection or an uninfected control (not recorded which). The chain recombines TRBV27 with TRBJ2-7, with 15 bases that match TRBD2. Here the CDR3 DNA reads TGTGCCAGCAGTACCGGACTAGCGGGAGGGCCGAGTTACGAGCAGTACTTC. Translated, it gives CASSTGLAGGPSYEQYF.